The sequence of this T cell receptor (beta chain) was determined in a study of CD8 T cells in ankylosing spondylitis. Study-wide points: Seemingly characteristic of ankylosing spondylitis blood was a TCR beta motif consisting of eight highly homologous variants. Disease-linked clones reportedly showed significant enrichment in matched ankylosing spondylitis synovial fluid. Past studies reported some motif variants in reactive arthritis synovial fluid and blood.

TCRdb fed the 5' RACE reads into MiXCR, producing one record per CDR3 protein. This sample has about 140,000 distinct CDR3 sequences, with more than 7% found just once. A word on this clonotype: Its matching antigen is unknown.

With 0 bases removed from V and 4 bases from J, the gap between germline ends came to 9 bases. The CDR3 is 14 residues long. Per germline, CDR1 SQVTM and CDR2 ANQGSEA. The chain uses TRBV29-1 and TRBJ2-2; D is ambiguous. The TCR originated in a male donor with ankylosing spondylitis. Specimen: synovial fluid, either unsorted or a sorted T cell fraction (not recorded which). Here the CDR3 reads CSVEDKGLTGELFF. The CDR3 region has the DNA TGCAGCGTTGAAGATAAGGGCCTCACCGGGGAGCTGTTTTTT.